The clone carrying this TCR beta chain has only a few counts. The data derive from a study of metastatic and nonmetastatic thyroid tumors. None of the patients had undergone any treatment ahead of thyroid surgery. TCRdb used MiXCR to call clones anew from the PCR reads. Of over 10,000 clones listed, approximately 26% are singletons. The origin of this receptor is a male donor with papillary thyroid cancer or a benign thyroid nodule (not recorded which). Some clones in this sample may be carry-over from other donors' samples. Sequencing was carried out using blood.

This chain's CDR3 is CASSVTSGTEAFF. CDR3 sequence (DNA): TGTGCCAGCAGTGTAACGAGTGGAACTGAAGCTTTCTTT. The chain employs TRBV25-1 and TRBJ1-1; D uncertain. Germline V gene data show CDR1 as MGHDK and CDR2 as SYGVNS. Trimming took off 4 bases at V and 5 bases at J, with 11 bases between the two ends. This CDR3 spans 13 amino acids.